The rows below give T cell receptor beta chains drawn from one sample of a study of blood T cells in healthy people across ages. TCRdb called the 5' RACE reads again in MiXCR, with one record for every CDR3 protein. The table has just over 800,000 distinct CDR3 sequences, approximately 65% seen once. Sequenced: blood. The origin of the receptors is a man aged 30 to 39 in good health. CDR3s include the opening cysteine and the closing phenylalanine or tryptophan. A D gene is named only where the DNA matches it firmly. The size of a clone is reported for some rows only, either as once, few or many, or as a class for expanded clones.

abundance	v_gene	d_gene	len	j_gene	CDR3aa	CDR3nt
.	TRBV25-1	TRBD1	13	TRBJ1-2	CASRSQGVGGYTF	TGTGCCAGCAGGTCTCAGGGGGTAGGTGGCTACACCTTC
.	TRBV7-9	.	14	TRBJ1-1	CASTQNQRGTEAFF	TGTGCCAGCACCCAAAATCAACGGGGCACTGAAGCTTTCTTT
.	TRBV15	.	15	TRBJ2-5	CATSRDSGGEETQYF	TGTGCCACCAGCAGGGACTCCGGGGGTGAAGAGACCCAGTACTTC
many	TRBV6-5	.	16	TRBJ1-6	CASRQTVSSYNSPLHF	TGTGCCAGCAGACAGACGGTTAGCTCCTATAATTCACCCCTCCACTTT
few	TRBV25-1	TRBD1	16	TRBJ2-5	CASSEFQGQGANEQYF	TGTGCCAGCAGTGAGTTTCAAGGGCAGGGGGCAAATGAGCAGTACTTC
.	TRBV29-1	.	12	TRBJ2-1	CSVRRGGNEQFF	TGCAGCGTTCGTAGAGGGGGCAATGAGCAGTTCTTC
.	TRBV12-3/TRBV12-4	.	14	TRBJ1-6	CASSLTASNSPLHF	TGTGCCAGCAGTTTAACGGCCAGCAATTCACCCCTCCACTTT
.	TRBV11-2	.	17	TRBJ2-1	CASSLDSIVGEGNEQFF	TGTGCCAGCAGCTTAGACTCCATTGTTGGCGAGGGGAATGAGCAGTTCTTC
.	TRBV4-2	.	16	TRBJ1-5	CASSPPGGVLNQPQHF	TGTGCCAGCAGCCCACCCGGAGGGGTGCTCAATCAGCCCCAGCATTTT
.	TRBV7-2	TRBD2	16	TRBJ2-5	CASSFDGRRGKETQYF	TGTGCCAGCAGCTTCGACGGACGGCGGGGGAAAGAGACCCAGTACTTC
few	TRBV7-9	TRBD2	13	TRBJ2-3	CASRFAGGDTQYF	TGTGCCAGCCGTTTCGCGGGGGGAGATACGCAGTATTTT
.	TRBV7-9	.	16	TRBJ2-3	CASSQVDGPFTDTQYF	TGTGCCAGCAGCCAAGTGGACGGGCCTTTCACAGATACGCAGTATTTT
.	TRBV4-3	.	17	TRBJ2-1	CASSQVPGTPSYNEQFF	TGCGCCAGCAGCCAAGTCCCGGGGACCCCCTCCTACAATGAGCAGTTCTTC
few	TRBV29-1	TRBD2	15	TRBJ2-7	CSVGLTSGVSYEQYF	TGCAGCGTTGGGCTCACTAGCGGCGTTTCCTACGAGCAGTACTTC
.	TRBV4-2	TRBD2	17	TRBJ2-7	CASSQEAGGASGYEQYF	TGTGCCAGCAGCCAAGAAGCTGGGGGAGCTAGCGGATACGAGCAGTACTTC
.	TRBV29-1	.	15	TRBJ1-5	CSVGAESGSNQPQHF	TGCAGCGTGGGGGCTGAGTCAGGCAGCAATCAGCCCCAGCATTTT
.	TRBV30	.	14	TRBJ2-5	CAWSVRFLWETQYF	TGTGCCTGGAGTGTACGGTTCCTTTGGGAGACCCAGTACTTC
.	TRBV3-1	.	13	TRBJ2-7	CASSHGSSHEQYF	TGTGCCAGCAGCCACGGGTCGTCCCACGAGCAGTACTTC
.	TRBV5-1	TRBD2	18	TRBJ2-1	CASRRSGGLSSSYNEQFF	TGCGCCAGCAGAAGGAGCGGGGGCCTTTCTAGCTCCTACAATGAGCAGTTCTTC
.	TRBV20-1	.	14	TRBJ2-7	CSARDGQDTYEQYF	TGCAGTGCTAGAGATGGGCAGGACACCTACGAGCAGTACTTC
.	TRBV7-9	.	15	TRBJ1-4	CARSNPRTTNEKLFF	TGTGCCCGCAGCAATCCTCGGACAACTAATGAAAAACTGTTTTTT
.	TRBV5-1	.	14	TRBJ2-1	CASSLGRAYNEQFF	TGCGCCAGCAGCTTGGGACGGGCCTACAATGAGCAGTTCTTC
.	TRBV5-1	.	13	TRBJ2-4	CASSLWTVGEQYF	TGCGCCAGCAGCTTGTGGACAGTGGGTGAGCAGTACTTC
few	TRBV11-2	TRBD2	18	TRBJ2-7	CASSPTKRQRGIKYEQYF	TGTGCCAGCAGCCCTACTAAACGGCAGCGGGGGATCAAATACGAGCAGTACTTC
.	TRBV3-1	.	14	TRBJ1-1	CASSHRRGNTEAFF	TGTGCCAGCAGCCATCGTAGGGGGAACACTGAAGCTTTCTTT
.	TRBV6-6	TRBD1	14	TRBJ2-7	CASSDRDRHYEQYF	TGTGCCAGCAGTGACCGGGACAGGCACTACGAGCAGTACTTC
.	TRBV4-1	.	15	TRBJ1-2	CASSQAYSRNYGYTF	TGCGCCAGCAGCCAAGCCTACAGTAGGAACTATGGCTACACCTTC
.	TRBV10-3	.	16	TRBJ2-1	CAIRTTGGESYNEQFF	TGTGCCATCAGGACAACAGGAGGGGAATCCTACAATGAGCAGTTCTTC
.	TRBV7-2	.	14	TRBJ2-4	CASRRQANAGEQYF	TGTGCCAGCAGAAGACAGGCTAATGCGGGGGAGCAGTACTTC
.	TRBV10-2	.	14	TRBJ2-5	CASREPLTGNEQYF	TGCGCCAGCAGGGAGCCTCTGACGGGAAATGAGCAGTACTTC
few	TRBV20-1	TRBD2	16	TRBJ2-2	CSARKAGGRNSGELFF	TGCAGTGCTAGAAAGGCGGGGGGGCGGAATTCCGGGGAGCTGTTTTTT
.	TRBV7-3	.	16	TRBJ2-7	CASSPSVNFFSGEQYF	TGTGCCAGCAGCCCGTCGGTAAATTTTTTCAGCGGCGAGCAGTACTTC
few	TRBV9	TRBD1	14	TRBJ2-7	CASSVGDRGYEQYF	TGTGCCAGTAGCGTTGGAGACAGGGGATACGAGCAGTACTTC
.	TRBV10-3	.	15	TRBJ1-2	CAISEEESGTYGYTF	TGTGCCATCAGTGAGGAGGAATCAGGGACCTATGGCTACACCTTC
.	TRBV20-1	.	16	TRBJ2-1	CSARDIGRVVNNEQFF	TGCAGTGCTAGAGATATTGGCAGGGTAGTGAACAATGAGCAGTTCTTC
few	TRBV6-5	TRBD1	13	TRBJ2-1	CASSYTGDNEQFF	TGTGCCAGCAGTTACACAGGGGACAATGAGCAGTTCTTC
.	TRBV12-3/TRBV12-4	.	16	TRBJ1-2	CACSLRVQPSRSGYTF	TGTGCCTGCAGTTTAAGAGTCCAACCTTCAAGGTCTGGCTACACCTTC
.	TRBV11-2	TRBD1	15	TRBJ1-2	CASSFTGTGNYGYTF	TGTGCCAGCAGCTTCACCGGGACAGGGAACTATGGCTACACCTTC
.	TRBV20-1	TRBD2	14	TRBJ2-1	CSARGTSGMIEQFF	TGCAGTGCTAGAGGGACTAGCGGTATGATTGAGCAGTTCTTC
.	TRBV14	.	15	TRBJ2-7	CASSQFDTSLYEQYF	TGTGCCAGCAGCCAATTTGACACCAGTCTCTACGAGCAGTACTTC
few	TRBV4-3	TRBD2	14	TRBJ2-5	CASSQVPGGETQYF	TGTGCCAGCAGCCAAGTTCCGGGAGGGGAGACCCAGTACTTC
.	TRBV5-1	.	16	TRBJ2-7	CASSLSTGPGYYEQYF	TGCGCCAGCAGCTTGTCCACCGGGCCAGGGTACTACGAGCAGTACTTC
.	TRBV30	.	13	TRBJ2-4	CAWSGPVGNIQYF	TGTGCCTGGAGTGGCCCGGTCGGAAACATTCAGTACTTC
.	TRBV6-2/TRBV6-3	.	15	TRBJ2-5	CASSYLGARQETQYF	TGTGCCAGCAGTTACCTGGGGGCCCGCCAAGAGACCCAGTACTTC
.	TRBV24-1	.	14	TRBJ2-5	CATSDLAQGGTQYF	TGTGCCACCAGTGATTTGGCGCAGGGTGGCACCCAGTACTTC
.	TRBV11-1	TRBD2	12	TRBJ2-3	CASSSTSATQYF	TGTGCCAGCAGCTCGACTAGCGCCACGCAGTATTTT
.	TRBV10-3	.	17	TRBJ1-2	CAISESFVTGINYGYTF	TGTGCCATCAGTGAGTCGTTCGTCACAGGGATTAACTATGGCTACACCTTC
.	TRBV5-6	TRBD2	15	TRBJ2-3	CASSQPSGGADTQYF	TGTGCCAGCAGCCAACCTAGCGGGGGGGCAGATACGCAGTATTTT
.	TRBV28	TRBD2	16	TRBJ2-7	CASSFPGLAGSYEQYF	TGTGCCAGCAGTTTCCCGGGACTAGCGGGATCCTACGAGCAGTACTTC
.	TRBV5-1	.	14	TRBJ2-1	CASSLEDPDNEQFF	TGCGCCAGCAGCTTGGAGGATCCGGACAATGAGCAGTTCTTC
.	TRBV15	TRBD1	19	TRBJ2-1	CATSRGGYGTGRSYNEQFF	TGTGCCACCAGCAGGGGTGGCTACGGGACAGGGCGCTCCTACAATGAGCAGTTCTTC
few	TRBV29-1	TRBD1	16	TRBJ2-7	CSVLKGGDRGSYEQYF	TGCAGCGTTCTAAAGGGGGGGGACAGGGGCTCCTACGAGCAGTACTTC
.	TRBV7-2	.	12	TRBJ2-7	CASTQGTYEQYF	TGTGCCAGTACACAGGGAACCTACGAGCAGTACTTC
.	TRBV28	.	15	TRBJ2-4	CASSYPGTAKNIQYF	TGTGCCAGCAGTTACCCCGGGACAGCCAAAAACATTCAGTACTTC
.	TRBV9	TRBD2	15	TRBJ2-1	CASSVAGTRGDEQFF	TGTGCCAGCAGCGTAGCGGGGACTCGGGGGGATGAGCAGTTCTTC
few	TRBV4-2	TRBD2	16	TRBJ2-7	CASSEAAPGGAYEQYF	TGTGCCAGCAGCGAAGCAGCCCCGGGGGGGGCCTACGAGCAGTACTTC
.	TRBV7-2	TRBD1	15	TRBJ2-7	CASSLRTGTSNEQYF	TGTGCCAGCAGCCTGAGGACAGGGACGTCGAACGAGCAGTACTTC